This T cell receptor beta chain originates from a study of PD-L1 blockade in urothelial cancer. At the level of the study: Atezolizumab (1,200 mg intravenously every 3 weeks) began at some point between 2013 and 2015 for patients. Per blood sample, T cells had a median of about 150,000.

The count of this clone is one. V was clipped by 2 bases and J by 0 bases; unmatched bases: 3. The V gene's germline CDR1 is MNHNS and CDR2 SASEGT. The CDR3 has 15 residues. Regarding time point: peripheral blood 6 weeks after treatment start. Enrolled patients showed locally advanced or metastatic urothelial carcinoma. TCRdb keeps only in-frame clones here, not all; method: immunoSEQ multiplex PCR. In the table there are about 48,000 clones, approximately 83% of which are singletons. The chain combines TRBV6-1 with TRBJ1-2; 7 bases fit TRBD1. The sequence derives from a man in his fifties or sixties with urothelial cancer. The sequencing here drew on PBMCs, taken around atezolizumab (anti-PD-L1) treatment. CDR3 residues: CASSERQGPNYGYTF. The CDR3 DNA reads TGTGCCAGCAGTGAACGACAGGGTCCTAACTATGGCTACACCTTC.